A single sample gave rise to the 22 T cell receptor beta chains below, sequenced in a study of memory CD4+ T cells and cytomegalovirus serostatus. The sort gate was single viable CD3+CD4+CD8-CD45RO+ cells for memory CD4+ T cells. Clones were read by immunoSEQ multiplex PCR, and TCRdb kept only the in-frame ones, dropping some. The sample comprises around 61,000 clones, roughly 82% of which are singletons, and roughly 0.4% rests with the top ten. Sequenced sample: memory CD4+ T cells from blood. These receptors originate from an adult in good health and CMV-seronegative.

The chain couples TRBV2 to TRBJ1-5, with D unclear. Trimming pared 6 bases from V and 3 bases from J, leaving 15 bases between. The CDR3 covers 15 residues. Looked up from germline, CDR1 is SNHLY and CDR2 is FYNNEI. CDR3 nucleotide sequence: TGTGCCAGCAGGAGAGTCCGTTTAAACAATCAGCCCCAGCATTTT. Protein sequence: CASRRVRLNNQPQHF. Variable domain in full (rest from reference TRBV2 and TRBJ1-5): EPEVTQTPSHQVTQMGQEVILRCVPISNHLYFYWYRQILGQKVEFLVSFYNNEISEKSEIFDDQFSVERPDGSNFTLKIRSTKLEDSAMYFCASRRVRLNNQPQHFGDGTRLSIL.

This chain links TRBV4-3 with TRBJ2-3; D is uncertain. The CDR3 is 13 residues long. Per germline, CDR1 LGHNA and CDR2 YSLEER. Trimming cost V 4 bases and J 5 bases, with 10 bases left between them. CDR3 region: CASSLVRIDTQYF. The CDR3 coding sequence is TGCGCCAGCAGCCTCGTGAGGATAGATACGCAGTATTTT.

This chain links TRBV10-3 with TRBJ2-5; the D call may be TRBD1 or TRBD2 (5 bases each). The ends were cut back, 0 bases at V and 4 bases at J, with 18 bases in the middle. This CDR3 spans 17 amino acids. The germline V gene has CDR1 ENHRY and CDR2 SYGVKD. The CDR3 here is CAISESGTRLGRETQYF. In DNA, the CDR3 is TGTGCCATCAGTGAGTCGGGGACCCGCTTAGGTCGAGAGACCCAGTACTTC.

The rearrangement uses TRBV21-1 and TRBJ1-6. TRBV21-1 is flagged as a pseudogene. CDR3 length: 14 amino acids. CDR3 loop: CASSKGEWDSPLHF. DNA of the CDR3: TGTGCCAGCAGCAAAGGGGAGTGGGATTCACCCCTCCACTTT.

The chain couples TRBV5-3 to TRBJ1-5; tentatively, D is TRBD1 (6 bases). TRBV5-3 belongs to the ORF category, with a function that is uncertain. The CDR3 extends over 14 amino acids. Trimming cost V 1 base and J 4 bases, with 9 bases left between them. CDR3 residues: CARSLFQGNQPQHF. CDR3 in DNA: TGTGCCAGAAGCTTGTTCCAGGGGAATCAGCCCCAGCATTTT.

The rearrangement joins TRBV7-9 to TRBJ2-1, with 11 nucleotides matching TRBD1. Germline values: CDR1 SEHNR, CDR2 FQNEAQ (reference sequence). J gave up 8 bases and V 5 bases, and 8 bases lay outside the gene matches. The CDR3 totals 15 residues. CDR3 residues: CASSNPGQGGHEQFF. CDR3 in DNA: TGTGCCAGCAGCAACCCGGGACAGGGGGGCCATGAGCAGTTCTTC.

This clone has only one observation. The CDR3 region is CASSSAWNGNEQFF. CDR3 DNA sequence: TGTGCCAGCAGCTCCGCCTGGAACGGAAATGAGCAGTTCTTC. The chain is built from TRBV11-1 and TRBJ2-1; D is undetermined. V lost 4 bases and J lost 7, with 14 bases in between. This CDR3 region has 14 residues. CDR1 SGHAT and CDR2 FQDESV come from the germline V gene (reference sequence).

V is TRBV11-2 and J is TRBJ2-3; 8 bases align to TRBD2. V gave up 6 bases and J gave up 3 bases; unmatched junction bases: 11. The CDR3 length is 16 residues. Germline loops: CDR1 SGHAT, CDR2 FQNNGV. CDR3 DNA sequence: TGTGCCAGCAGGCCCCCCGGGGGGGCCAAGACAGATACGCAGTATTTT. As protein: CASRPPGGAKTDTQYF.

V is TRBV28 and J is TRBJ2-7, with a weak D call TRBD1 (5 bases). Looked up from germline, CDR1 is MDHEN and CDR2 is SYDVKM. Trimming cost V 5 bases and J 3 bases, with 11 bases left between them. The CDR3 is 13 residues long. CDR3 amino acids: CASSVSGLYEQYF. The CDR3 DNA reads as TGTGCCAGCAGTGTGTCAGGGCTCTACGAGCAGTACTTC.

This chain links TRBV18 with TRBJ2-3, with no clear D. V was shortened by 4 bases and J by 2 bases, with 10 bases between the two germline ends. The CDR3 is 14 amino acids. Germline-derived CDR1 and CDR2 are KGHSH and LQKENI. The chain's CDR3 is CASSREVSTDTQYF. CDR3 nucleotides: TGTGCCAGCTCACGCGAGGTGTCCACAGATACGCAGTATTTT.

Concerning this clone itself: A junction end diverges from the germline sequence, so it may reflect a read error. V and J are TRBV5-4 and TRBJ2-7; tentative D call: TRBD2 (6 bases). The length of the CDR3 is 14 residues. The germline V gene encodes CDR1 SGHNT and CDR2 YYREEE (reference sequence). In nucleotides, the CDR3 is TGTGCCAGCAGCCGGAGCCTACAGGAGGGCGGGGAGGACTTC. It is translated as CASSRSLQEGGEDF.

This chain's CDR3 is CASSDHPGRSRETQYF. The CDR3 DNA follows: TGTGCCAGCAGCGATCATCCGGGACGGAGCCGAGAGACCCAGTACTTC. The V and J genes are TRBV13 and TRBJ2-5, with D perhaps TRBD1 or TRBD2 (5 bases each). V lost 5 bases and J 4 bases, leaving 20 bases between the germline ends. Germline CDR1 reads PRHDT; CDR2 reads FYEKMQ (reference sequence). The CDR3 loop spans 16 amino acids.

The rearrangement joins TRBV6-1 to TRBJ2-3; D is perhaps TRBD1 or TRBD2 (5 bases each). The CDR3 covers 14 residues. V lost 8 bases and J 2 bases, leaving 14 bases between the germline ends. Germline lookup yields CDR1 MNHNS and CDR2 SASEGT. DNA of the CDR3: TGTGCCAGCGTCCGGGACGGCACCACAGATACGCAGTATTTT. Amino acids: CASVRDGTTDTQYF.

This clone has just one count. The genes are TRBV27 and TRBJ1-2; weak D call: TRBD1 (5 bases). The V gene's germline CDR1 is MNHEY and CDR2 SMNVEV (reference sequence). Deletions cut 2 bases from V and 4 bases from J, with 14 bases between. CDR3 length equals 15 residues. CDR3 bases: TGTGCCAGCAGTTTAACCGCCGGAGGGGCCTATGGCTACACCTTC. It is translated as CASSLTAGGAYGYTF.

This clone was recorded only once. The V call is TRBV7-3, the J call TRBJ2-5; TRBD2 agrees at 9 bases. This CDR3 is 15 amino acids long. The germline V gene has CDR1 SGHTA and CDR2 FQGTGA. The V gene end was trimmed by 5 bases and the J gene end by 0 bases; junction bases not matched to a gene: 4. CDR3 in amino acids: CASSEGLADQETQYF. Here the CDR3 DNA reads TGTGCCAGCAGCGAGGGACTAGCAGACCAAGAGACCCAGTACTTC.

The chain is built from TRBV7-2 and TRBJ1-5, with D tentatively TRBD1 (6 bases). Germline loops: CDR1 SGHTA, CDR2 FQGNSA. The CDR3 is 14 residues long. With 3 bases removed from V and 2 bases from J, the gap between germline ends came to 8 bases. The DNA of the CDR3 is TGTGCCAGCAGCTTGAACAGGGGCAATCAGCCCCAGCATTTT. Amino acids: CASSLNRGNQPQHF.

This clone was detected once. The CDR3: CASTLQRTEAFF. The CDR3 bases are TGTGCCAGCACCCTACAACGGACTGAAGCTTTCTTT. The rearrangement joins TRBV7-2 to TRBJ1-1, with D uncertain. Trimming shortened V by 7 bases and J by 5 bases, and 11 bases separated the two germline ends. The CDR3 loop spans 12 amino acids. Germline V gene data show CDR1 as SGHTA and CDR2 as FQGNSA.

This clone appeared a single time. The genes are TRBV11-3 and TRBJ2-1; possibly TRBD2 for D (7 bases). V was clipped by 5 bases and J by 6 bases, with 14 bases between them. The V gene's germline CDR1 is SGHNT and CDR2 YENEEA. The CDR3 runs to 14 residues. The DNA for the CDR3 is TGTGCCAGCAGCCCCGGGGGGCAGATCAATGAGCAGTTCTTC. Translating it yields CASSPGGQINEQFF.

The rearrangement links TRBV7-3 to TRBJ2-3; the D gene is possibly TRBD2 (6 bases). Germline V gene lookup returns CDR1 SGHTA and CDR2 FQGTGA. This CDR3 comprises 17 residues. Trimming took off 2 bases at V and 1 base at J, with 16 bases between the two ends. This CDR3 reads CASSLGVVGLRTDTQYF. The CDR3 nucleotides are TGTGCCAGCAGCTTAGGGGTAGTAGGACTACGCACAGATACGCAGTATTTT.

This chain uses TRBV7-9 with TRBJ2-5; TRBD1 agrees at 7 bases. J was trimmed by 2 bases and V by 4 bases; bases with no gene match: 10. Per the germline V gene, CDR1 is SEHNR and CDR2 is FQNEAQ (reference sequence). CDR3 length: 16 amino acids. CDR3 region: CASSWGQSGGQETQYF. DNA for the CDR3: TGTGCCAGCAGCTGGGGACAGAGCGGCGGACAAGAGACCCAGTACTTC.

This clone was counted between two and nine times. The gene calls are TRBV5-1 and TRBJ2-6; the D gene could be TRBD1 or TRBD2 (5 bases each). The CDR3 has 17 amino acids. V lost 2 bases, J lost 0 bases, and 12 bases lay in between. The germline V gene has CDR1 SGHRS and CDR2 YFSETQ. The CDR3 protein is CASSLNSGSSGANVLTF. The CDR3 bases are TGCGCCAGCAGCTTAAACTCAGGGAGCTCTGGGGCCAACGTCCTGACTTTC.

J is TRBJ1-1 and V is TRBV7-6; TRBD1 aligns across 7 bases. Germline CDR1 reads SGHVS; CDR2 reads FNYEAQ. J was trimmed by 9 bases and V by 5 bases; bases with no gene match: 12. This CDR3 is built from 14 residues. In DNA form, the CDR3 reads TGTGCCAGCAGCCTTGAAGGGGGCGGGGGGAAAGCTTTCTTT. This encodes CASSLEGGGGKAFF.